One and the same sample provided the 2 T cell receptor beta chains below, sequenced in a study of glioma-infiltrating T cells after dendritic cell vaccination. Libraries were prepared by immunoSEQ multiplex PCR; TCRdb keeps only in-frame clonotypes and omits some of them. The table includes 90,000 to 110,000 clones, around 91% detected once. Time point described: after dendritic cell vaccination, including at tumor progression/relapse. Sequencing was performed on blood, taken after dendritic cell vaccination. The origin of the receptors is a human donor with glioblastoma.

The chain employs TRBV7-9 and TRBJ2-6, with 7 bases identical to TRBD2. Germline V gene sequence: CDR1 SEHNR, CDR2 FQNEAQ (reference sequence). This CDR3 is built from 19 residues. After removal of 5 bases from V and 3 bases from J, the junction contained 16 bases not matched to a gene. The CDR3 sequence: CASSQIREAGINGANVLTF. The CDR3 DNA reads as TGTGCCAGCAGCCAAATCCGGGAAGCGGGGATCAATGGGGCCAACGTCCTGACTTTC.

CDR3 protein: CSVDLAGATTGELFF. The CDR3 region has the DNA TGCAGCGTTGACCTAGCGGGGGCTACCACCGGGGAGCTGTTTTTT. V usage is TRBV29-1 and J usage is TRBJ2-2; TRBD2 matches 10 bases. This CDR3 spans 15 amino acids. Germline V CDR1 and CDR2: SQVTM, ANQGSEA. V lost 3 bases and J lost 4; bases outside the gene matches: 5.